This paragraph covers one T cell receptor beta chain sequence. Its antigen is still unknown. The source of the sample is a study of T cells expressing NK-cell markers. About the study: Eight donors were sequenced, of whom seven were HCMV-seropositive, while the remaining one was HCMV-seronegative.

Germline assignment: CDR1 SGHRS and CDR2 YFSETQ. The CDR3 is made up of 14 amino acids. Points from the study as a whole: More than five donors had dominant NKG2C+ clonotypes that comprised about 1.0-7.5% of their CD8+ T cells.

TCRdb re-called the 5' RACE reads and gives one entry per CDR3 protein, without DNA. Here the sample table reports fewer than 300,000 distinct CDR3 sequences. Sequencing input: blood T cells: a sorted CD56 or NKG2C T cell subset, CD4+ or CD8+ T cells, or bulk PBMC T cells (not recorded which). The clonotype originates from a woman between 18 and 69 years old in good health. The rearrangement joins TRBV5-1 to TRBJ2-5. The CDR3 loop reads CASSFGYPQETQYF.